This T cell receptor (beta chain) was sequenced in a study of T cell repertoires in cytomegalovirus infection. TCRdb fed the reads into MiXCR, producing one record per CDR3 protein. The sample has some 400,000 distinct CDR3 sequences, approximately 32% seen once; the top ten hold about 13%. The CDR3 totals 16 residues. Trimming shortened V by 3 bases and J by 6 bases, and 18 bases separated the two germline ends. Germline values: CDR1 MDHEN, CDR2 SYDVKM. In this sample, this clonotype turned up a few times. The sequence was obtained from a human donor in good health (CMV status not recorded). Some clones in this sample may be carry-over from other donors' samples. The chain is built from TRBV28 and TRBJ1-5; D not certain. Sequencing was carried out using PBMCs. For the CDR3, the DNA is TGTGCCAGCAGTTTGGGAGGGTGGCAGCCGGGTCAGCCCCAGCATTTT. Translated: CASSLGGWQPGQPQHF.